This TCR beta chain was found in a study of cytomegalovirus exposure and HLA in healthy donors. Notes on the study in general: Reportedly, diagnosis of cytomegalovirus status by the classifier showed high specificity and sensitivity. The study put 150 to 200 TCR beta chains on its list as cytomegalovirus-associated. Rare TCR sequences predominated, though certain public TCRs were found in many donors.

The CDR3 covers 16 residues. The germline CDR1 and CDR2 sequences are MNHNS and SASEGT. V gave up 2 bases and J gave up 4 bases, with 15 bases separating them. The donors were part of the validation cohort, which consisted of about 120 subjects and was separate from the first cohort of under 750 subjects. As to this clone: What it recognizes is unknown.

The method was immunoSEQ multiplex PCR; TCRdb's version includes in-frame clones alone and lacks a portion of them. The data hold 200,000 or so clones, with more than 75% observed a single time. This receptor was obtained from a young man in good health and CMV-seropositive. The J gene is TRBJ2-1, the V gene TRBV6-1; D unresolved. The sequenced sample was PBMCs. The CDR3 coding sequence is TGTGCCAGCAGTGAACTCTCCAGCGCCCGTTACAATGAGCAGTTCTTC. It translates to CASSELSSARYNEQFF.